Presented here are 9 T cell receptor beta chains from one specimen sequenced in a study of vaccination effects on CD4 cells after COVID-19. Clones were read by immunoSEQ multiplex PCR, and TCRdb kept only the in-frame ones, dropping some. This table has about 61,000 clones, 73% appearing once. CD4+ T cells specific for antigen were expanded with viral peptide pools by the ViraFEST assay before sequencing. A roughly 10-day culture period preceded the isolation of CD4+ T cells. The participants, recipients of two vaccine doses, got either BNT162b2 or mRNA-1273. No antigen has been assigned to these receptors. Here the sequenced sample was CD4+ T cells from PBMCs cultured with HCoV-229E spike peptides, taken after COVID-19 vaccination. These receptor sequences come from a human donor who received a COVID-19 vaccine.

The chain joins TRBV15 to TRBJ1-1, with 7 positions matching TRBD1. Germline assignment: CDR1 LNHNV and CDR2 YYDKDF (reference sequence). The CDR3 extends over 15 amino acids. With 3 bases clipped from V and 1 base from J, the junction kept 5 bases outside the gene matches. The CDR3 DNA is TGTGCCACCAGCAGGGGCGACAGGGAGAACACTGAAGCTTTCTTT. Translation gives CATSRGDRENTEAFF.

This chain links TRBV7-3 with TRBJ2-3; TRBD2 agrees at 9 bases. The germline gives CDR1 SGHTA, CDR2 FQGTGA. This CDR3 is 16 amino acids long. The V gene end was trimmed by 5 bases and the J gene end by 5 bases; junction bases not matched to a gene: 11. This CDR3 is CASSPKGRGGRDTQYF. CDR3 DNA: TGTGCCAGCAGCCCCAAGGGGCGGGGGGGGAGAGATACGCAGTATTTT. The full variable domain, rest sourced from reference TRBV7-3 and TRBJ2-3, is GAGVSQTPSNKVTEKGKYVELRCDPISGHTALYWYRQSLGQGPEFLIYFQGTGAADDSGLPNDRFFAVRPEGSVSTLKIQRTERGDSAVYLCASSPKGRGGRDTQYFGPGTRLTVL.

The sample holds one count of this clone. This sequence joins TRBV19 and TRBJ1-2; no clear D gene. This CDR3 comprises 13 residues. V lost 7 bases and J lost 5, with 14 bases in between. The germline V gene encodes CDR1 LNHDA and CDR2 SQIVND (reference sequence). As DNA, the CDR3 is TGTGCCAGTAACCACCCTGATAGGTATGGCTACACCTTC. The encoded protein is CASNHPDRYGYTF.

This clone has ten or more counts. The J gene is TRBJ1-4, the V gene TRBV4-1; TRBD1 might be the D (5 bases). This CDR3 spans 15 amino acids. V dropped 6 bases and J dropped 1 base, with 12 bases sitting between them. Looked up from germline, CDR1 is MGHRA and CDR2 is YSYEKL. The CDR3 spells CASRQARRTNEKLFF. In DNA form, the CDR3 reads TGCGCCAGCAGACAGGCCCGGAGAACTAATGAAAAACTGTTTTTT.

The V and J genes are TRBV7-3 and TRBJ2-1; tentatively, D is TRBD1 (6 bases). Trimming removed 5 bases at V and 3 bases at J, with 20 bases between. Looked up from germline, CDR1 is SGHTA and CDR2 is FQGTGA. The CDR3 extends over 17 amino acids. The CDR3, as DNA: TGTGCCAGCAGCAATCAGGGTACAGGGCTCTTCTACAATGAGCAGTTCTTC. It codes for CASSNQGTGLFYNEQFF.

This CDR3 reads CASSSGQGRNEKLFF. CDR3 DNA sequence: TGTGCCAGCAGCTCGGGACAGGGGAGGAATGAAAAACTGTTTTTT. The V and J genes are TRBV7-9 and TRBJ1-4; 10 positions agree with TRBD1. The V gene end was trimmed by 4 bases and the J gene end by 5 bases; junction bases not matched to a gene: 4. Germline V gene lookup returns CDR1 SEHNR and CDR2 FQNEAQ (reference sequence). This CDR3 comprises 15 residues.

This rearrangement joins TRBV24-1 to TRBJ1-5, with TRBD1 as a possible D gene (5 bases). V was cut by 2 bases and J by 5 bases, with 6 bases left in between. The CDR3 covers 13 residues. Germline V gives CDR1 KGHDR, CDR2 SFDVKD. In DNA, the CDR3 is TGTGCCACCAGTGATTCAGGGTATCAGCCCCAGCATTTT. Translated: CATSDSGYQPQHF.

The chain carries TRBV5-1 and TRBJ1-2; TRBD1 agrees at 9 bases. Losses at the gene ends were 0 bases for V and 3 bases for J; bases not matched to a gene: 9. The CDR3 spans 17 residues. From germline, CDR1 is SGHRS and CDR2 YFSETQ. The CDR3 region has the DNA TGCGCCAGCAGCTTGGAAAGTTCGGGACAGGGTTACTATGGCTACACCTTC. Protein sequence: CASSLESSGQGYYGYTF.

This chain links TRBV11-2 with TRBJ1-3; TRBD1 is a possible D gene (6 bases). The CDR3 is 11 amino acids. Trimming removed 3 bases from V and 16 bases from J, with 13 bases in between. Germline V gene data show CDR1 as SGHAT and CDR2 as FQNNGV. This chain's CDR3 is CASSFQAGVYF. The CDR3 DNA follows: TGTGCCAGCAGCTTTCAGGCAGGGGTGTATTTT.